The sequence of this T cell receptor (beta chain) was determined in a study of CD8 T cells in ankylosing spondylitis (dated by TCRdb to the late 2010s). About the investigation overall: The study profiled T cell receptor beta repertoires in healthy donors and ankylosing spondylitis patients to find disease-linked TCR variants. The full study cohort was made up of about 25 ankylosing spondylitis patients and 108 healthy donors. Peripheral blood was sampled, and synovial fluid was also collected from ankylosing spondylitis patients.

This clonotype was detected many times. The antigen it binds to is not known. Per-base qualities were not stored, and no clone one base away is much larger. General conclusions and limits of the study: The disease-linked clones were reported as significantly enriched in matched synovial fluid samples from ankylosing spondylitis patients. A CD8+ phenotype was shown by the disease-linked clones, which were found at relatively low frequencies in peripheral blood. Some of the motif variants had been reported before in the synovial fluid and blood of reactive arthritis patients, a finding that suggests common disease-initiation mechanisms. A TCR beta motif made up of several highly homologous amino acid variants appeared to be characteristic of blood from ankylosing spondylitis patients.

Deletion took 3 bases off V and 3 bases off J, with a span of 9 bases between the germline ends. The germline V gene encodes CDR1 SGHNT and CDR2 YENEEA. The CDR3, cysteine through phenylalanine, is 13 amino acids long. The entry retains the CDR3 DNA only, 39 bases that are in frame from base 1. TCRdb lists the instrument as Illumina HiSeq 2500. TCR beta libraries were prepared by quantitative 5'-RACE with molecular barcodes. The paper's data handling went like this. Disease-linked TCR variants were identified with a new computational method built on a probabilistic model of VDJ rearrangement. TCRdb cleaned the public reads at Q25 with fastp, built clones with MiXCR and kept in-frame beta chains. Each entry is one CDR3 protein sequence, shown with its most common DNA and genes. Clone size and V and J calls follow TCRdb, not the original study. Present in this sample are roughly 350,000 distinct CDR3 sequences, roughly 8% of which were seen just once. The biggest ten clones account for roughly 15% of the sample.

Sequenced input: blood, either unsorted or a sorted T cell fraction (not recorded which). This clonotype was obtained from a male donor with ankylosing spondylitis. The rearrangement combines TRBV11-3 with TRBJ2-7; there is no confident call for the D gene. At the DNA level, the sequence is TGTGCCAGCAGCTTCAACTCAGTCTACGAGCAGTACTTC. It specifies CASSFNSVYEQYF.